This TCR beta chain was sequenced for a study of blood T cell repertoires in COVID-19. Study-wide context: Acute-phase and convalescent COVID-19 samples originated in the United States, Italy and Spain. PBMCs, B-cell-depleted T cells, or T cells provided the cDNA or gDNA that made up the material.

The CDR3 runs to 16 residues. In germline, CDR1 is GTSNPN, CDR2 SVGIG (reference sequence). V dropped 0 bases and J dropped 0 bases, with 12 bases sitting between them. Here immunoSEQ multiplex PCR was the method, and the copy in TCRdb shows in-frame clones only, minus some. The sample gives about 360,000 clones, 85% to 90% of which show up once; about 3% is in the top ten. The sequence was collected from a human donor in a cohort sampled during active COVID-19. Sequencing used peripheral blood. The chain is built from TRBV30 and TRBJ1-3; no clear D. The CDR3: CAWSVPRRVSGNTIYF. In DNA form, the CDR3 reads TGTGCCTGGAGTGTACCCAGGCGCGTCTCTGGAAACACCATATATTTT.